A selection of T cell receptor beta chains follows, all from one sample in a study of a mutant IDH1 vaccine in newly diagnosed glioma. These receptors' antigens are unknown. TCRdb's copy holds only in-frame clones and misses some; the assay was immunoSEQ multiplex PCR. The data contain 26,000 or so clones, 75% to 90% of them singletons. The sequences come from PBMCs, collected from a glioma patient whose treatment included an IDH1 peptide vaccine. Receptors originate from a man younger than 40 with glioma. Each CDR3 is given without its conserved first and last residue. Fields, in order: J gene, V gene, clone size, CDR3 protein. Some rows mark clone size as missing; the rest say once, few, many or name a class of expanded clone.

TRBJ1-4	TRBV6-6	.	ASSLLAGPNEKLF
TRBJ1-5	TRBV28	.	ASSPRLSNQPQH
TRBJ1-6	TRBV6-5	.	ATTVGAAGDSPLH
TRBJ1-1	TRBV5-4	once	ASSRDRANTEAF
TRBJ1-2	TRBV6-5	.	ASRDRGPNYGYT
TRBJ1-2	TRBV28	.	AINKLNYGYT
TRBJ2-5	TRBV18	.	ASSPNVARETQY
TRBJ1-4	TRBV29-1	.	SVESGFNEKLF
TRBJ1-2	TRBV10-3	.	AISEPTGKGGYT
TRBJ1-5	TRBV19	.	ASTAPSYSNQPQH
TRBJ2-5	TRBV7-2	.	ASSTLAGGETQY
TRBJ1-1	TRBV19	.	ASSRGREPNTEAF
TRBJ2-7	TRBV5-1	.	ASSRLGQGSPGETYEQY
TRBJ2-1	TRBV6-5	.	ASSQLGDNEQF
TRBJ1-1	TRBV2	.	ASRAWLGTEAF
TRBJ2-7	TRBV12-2	.	ASRSGLPWVGVSSYEQY
TRBJ1-6	TRBV19	.	ASMRSRSSPLH
TRBJ2-7	TRBV28	.	ATSRGGGGLNEQY
TRBJ1-6	TRBV30	.	AWSLTGGASPLH
TRBJ1-1	TRBV27	.	ASSSYRGTEAF
TRBJ2-3	TRBV7-9	.	ASSPLAGGQTDTQY
TRBJ2-7	TRBV5-6	.	ASSFSGGPSYEQY
TRBJ2-1	TRBV10-2	.	ASSESFREQF
TRBJ2-5	TRBV6-5	.	ATVTSAGKKETQY
TRBJ2-5	TRBV4-1	.	ASSQMGRTGSSSKETQY
TRBJ1-2	TRBV2	few	ASSVEANYGYT
TRBJ2-2	TRBV6-1	.	ASSESGVTGELF
TRBJ2-3	TRBV18	.	ASSDLLGDGTDTQY
TRBJ2-5	TRBV5-1	.	ASSSTTGTGSVTQY
TRBJ2-2	TRBV10-2	.	ASSSGGGNTGELF
TRBJ1-6	TRBV30	.	AWSGTGGPLH
TRBJ1-5	TRBV15	.	ATSSPTGGPQH
TRBJ1-6	TRBV6-5	.	ASRSTIDSPLH
TRBJ1-6	TRBV6-5	.	ASSLDRGPGNSPLH
TRBJ2-7	TRBV5-6	.	ASSLKREQY
TRBJ1-3	TRBV2	.	ASSDQMTSGNTIY
TRBJ2-1	TRBV7-9	.	ASQREDHNEQF
TRBJ2-3	TRBV9	.	ASSVPTSGTDTQY
TRBJ1-5	TRBV5-1	.	ASSLEPVGPQH
TRBJ1-2	TRBV15	.	ATSREGGVGQDYGYT
TRBJ1-1	TRBV27	once	ASSLSYRGHTEAF
TRBJ2-1	TRBV2	.	ASSGGTSGSRYEQF
TRBJ2-7	TRBV18	once	ASSPPYRTGRPYEQY
TRBJ2-2	TRBV4-1	.	ASSQERDQELF